The next 5 T cell receptor beta chains were all read from a single sample in a study of cytomegalovirus exposure and HLA in healthy donors. It was with 60 Vbeta and 13 Jbeta primers that the PCR ran. Method: immunoSEQ multiplex PCR; TCRdb's copy keeps in-frame clones and lacks some. The table has approximately 220,000 clones, 76% seen once. Sequencing input: PBMCs. Receptors originate from a man aged 18 to 29 in good health and CMV-seronegative.

The chain joins TRBV5-1 to TRBJ2-3; 16 bases agree with TRBD2. Germline CDR1 SGHRS, CDR2 YFSETQ. The CDR3 spans 15 residues. Germline trimming cut 6 bases from V and 4 bases from J; bases unmatched to any gene: 2. As DNA, the CDR3 is TGCGCCAGCAAGGGACTAGCGGGAGGGGCAGATACGCAGTATTTT. It encodes CASKGLAGGADTQYF. The full variable domain, in which reference TRBV5-1 and TRBJ2-3 provide the parts outside the CDR3, is KAGVTQTPRYLIKTRGQQVTLSCSPISGHRSVSWYQQTPGQGLQFLFEYFSETQRNKGNFPGRFSGRQFSNSRSEMNVSTLELGDSALYLCASKGLAGGADTQYFGPGTRLTVL.

Remarks on this clone: One junction end disagrees with the germline gene, perhaps due to a read error. The gene calls are TRBV25-1 and TRBJ2-1, with TRBD1 as a possible D gene (6 bases). Germline CDR1 MGHDK, CDR2 SYGVNS. The CDR3 is 13 residues long. This CDR3 reads CAGSETGNNEQFF. In nucleotides, the CDR3 is TGTGCCGGCAGTGAGACAGGAAACAATGAGCAGTTCTTC.

The chain couples TRBV7-9 to TRBJ1-4; TRBD1 matches 7 bases. Trimming at V came to 5 bases and at J to 4 bases, leaving 4 bases not matched to a gene. Germline V lookup: CDR1 SEHNR, CDR2 FQNEAQ (reference sequence). The CDR3 sequence is 14 residues long. CDR3 amino acids: CASSLGQLNEKLFF. CDR3 coding DNA: TGTGCCAGCAGCCTGGGACAGCTTAATGAAAAACTGTTTTTT.

This chain joins TRBV19 and TRBJ2-1; possibly TRBD2 for D (5 bases). Deletions cut 10 bases from V and 8 bases from J, with 15 bases between. This CDR3 has 12 amino acids. The V gene's germline CDR1 is LNHDA and CDR2 SQIVND (reference sequence). CDR3 DNA sequence: TGTGCCACCACGGCTCTCGGGGATGAGCAGTTCTTC. It encodes CATTALGDEQFF.

This chain connects TRBV30 to TRBJ2-7, with 7 bases matching TRBD1. Germline V gene lookup returns CDR1 GTSNPN and CDR2 SVGIG (reference sequence). Losses at the gene ends were 0 bases for V and 1 base for J; bases not matched to a gene: 3. This CDR3 has 14 residues. The DNA for the CDR3 is TGTGCCTGGAGTGTACAGGGGCTATCCTACGAGCAGTACTTC. Amino acids: CAWSVQGLSYEQYF.